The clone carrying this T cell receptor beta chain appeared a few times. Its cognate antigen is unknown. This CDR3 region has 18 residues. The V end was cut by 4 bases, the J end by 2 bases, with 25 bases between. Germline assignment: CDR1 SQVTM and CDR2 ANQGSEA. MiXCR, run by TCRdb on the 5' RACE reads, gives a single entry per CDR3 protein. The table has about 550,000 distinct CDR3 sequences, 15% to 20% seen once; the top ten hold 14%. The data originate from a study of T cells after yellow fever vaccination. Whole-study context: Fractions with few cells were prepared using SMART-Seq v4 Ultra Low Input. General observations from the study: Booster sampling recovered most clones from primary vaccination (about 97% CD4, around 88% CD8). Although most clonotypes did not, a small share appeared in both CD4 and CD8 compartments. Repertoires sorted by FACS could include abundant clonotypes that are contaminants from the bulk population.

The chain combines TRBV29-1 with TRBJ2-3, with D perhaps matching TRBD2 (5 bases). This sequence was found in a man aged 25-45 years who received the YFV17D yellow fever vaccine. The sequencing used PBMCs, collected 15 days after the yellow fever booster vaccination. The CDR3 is CSVVRMGGLVWFTDTQYF. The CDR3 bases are TGCAGCGTTGTTCGTATGGGCGGACTGGTGTGGTTCACAGATACGCAGTATTTT.